This record concerns one TCR beta chain sequence. The count of this clone is one. Its antigen is not yet known. Qualities for individual bases were not recorded, and no much larger clone is one base off. Using the deep immunoSEQ assay, TCR CDR3 regions were amplified from genomic DNA by multiplex PCR. Genomic DNA extracted from each cell subset was distributed evenly over all wells of several immunoSEQ 96-well plates, and each plate served as one replicate. Each replicate PCR for sorted subsets received roughly 200 ng genomic DNA, equal to some 32,000 T cell genomes. The purified libraries were quantified using a Qubit 3.0 fluorometer, sized with a Bioanalyzer 2100, and then quantified again using the KAPA Library Quantification kit. Every immunoSEQ 96-well plate was sequenced on a separate single-read 150-cycle Illumina NextSeq 550 flow cell. In the original analysis: Because the immunoSEQ output held only junctional sequences and lacked quality scores, the filtering could not match the filtering applied to full-length reads. To assign V/J genes and CDR3, sequences were annotated against IMGT germline references using PyIR, a Python wrapper for IgBLAST v1.9. Reads were removed for weak V/J assignments (E-value above 1e-6), missing CDR3, stop codons, out-of-frame junctions, or ambiguous translated residues. V3J clonotypes were defined by identical inferred V gene, J gene, and CDR3 amino acid sequence. The percentage overlap between two repertoires was calculated by dividing the number of shared unique clonotypes by the size of the smaller repertoire. Repertoire richness was assessed with RTK rarefaction, the Chao1 estimator, and Recon v2.1 estimates of unobserved clonotypes. OLGA was used to compute generation probabilities for all TCRbeta clonotypes that the gDNA method yielded from a handful of donors. The table comes from immuneACCESS by way of TCRdb, which keeps in-frame sequences with V and J called. Part of the clones is missing from these tables; in studies checked, under half for an unresolved V gene and the rest for unknown reasons. D and trimming were read from the DNA, whereas the V and J calls and clone size are those reported in that table. The table for this sample lists 2 million to 3 million clones; around 90% of them were counted only once. Under 0.15% of the sample is taken by the ten largest.

The donors were healthy, HIV-negative adults with no recently reported acute infections or vaccinations. Only Caucasian adults living in Nashville, Tennessee, USA were represented among the donors. Magnetic negative selection was used to enrich CD4+ T cells, after which naive cells were positively selected on CD45RA and the negative fraction became the memory subset. Blood was obtained by leukapheresis, after which PBMCs were separated by Ficoll-Histopaque density gradient centrifugation and cryopreserved in liquid nitrogen vapor phase. Purity and quantity of every magnetically sorted T cell population were checked by analytical flow cytometry. From each sorted fraction, genomic DNA was isolated and quantified by UV absorbance on a Nanodrop 2000c. This entry comes from a study of shared clonotypes between healthy human individuals (dated by TCRdb to 2018 to 2021). Context from the whole study: A couple of women and a few men aged 18 to 49 years were included in the cohort. Per donor, three plates each were used for CD4 naive and CD4 memory, two for CD8 naive, and one for CD8 memory. To estimate repertoire size and how much clonotype sharing occurs between individuals, the study deeply sequenced the blood TCR repertoires of roughly 5 healthy adults. Different laboratories and diverse techniques were used to prepare libraries and sequence TCR repertoires, to increase sequencing depth and limit assay-specific biases. Leukapheresis yielded between about 0.85 and 10 billion PBMCs per donor. What the authors observed across the whole study: Based on pairwise subsampling, the degree of clonotype sharing among donors was expected to be affected by sequencing depth. Because the study included a small number of donors, the genetic and exposure-history diversity represented was limited. Larger estimated clonotype richness was generally found for naive subsets than for memory subsets. Compared with non-shared clonotypes, the clonotypes found in all four sorted-subset donors had higher generation probabilities. Incomplete sequencing was indicated by rarefaction of sorted-subset datasets, despite the large sequencing depth. Across several donors, about 4.5% of naive CD4, 3.5% of naive CD8, about 2% of memory CD4, and 0.4% to 0.45% of memory CD8 clonotypes were shared. Sampling was restricted to blood, and TCR repertoires in tissues likely differ from the TCR repertoires found in blood.

From a lookup of the germline V gene (reference sequence), CDR1 and CDR2 are MNHEY and SMNVEV. V loses 7 bases, J loses 5 bases, and the germline ends lie 14 bases apart. The CDR3 goes from the cysteine to the phenylalanine over 13 residues. Solely the CDR3 DNA is kept, with 39 bases framed from the first base. This TCR derives from a man aged 18 to 30 in good health. The rearranged chain carries TRBV27 and TRBJ1-1; possibly the D gene is TRBD1, per 5 matching bases. The specimen was naive CD4+ T cells sorted from blood. What the cell subset or site label conveys for this sample: CD45RA+ positively selected. The DNA is TGTGCCAGCATGTTTAGGGGTGGTACTGAAGCTTTCTTT. Its translation is CASMFRGGTEAFF.